The 12 T cell receptor beta chains below come from one sample, sequenced in a study of cytomegalovirus exposure and HLA in healthy donors. Both 60 Vbeta primers and 13 Jbeta primers went into the PCR. Repertoires were generated with immunoSEQ multiplex PCR, while TCRdb's copy carries only in-frame clones and drops some. The top ten clones hold under 6.5% of a sample with 90,000 to 110,000 clones, roughly 63% of them seen once. Sequences were obtained from PBMCs. All receptors come from a woman between 65 and 79 years old in good health and CMV-seropositive.

This chain links TRBV7-9 with TRBJ1-6; 8 bases are a match to TRBD1. The CDR3 runs to 15 residues. V gave up 4 bases and J gave up 10 bases; unmatched junction bases: 9. Germline-derived CDR1 and CDR2 are SEHNR and FQNEAQ (reference sequence). CDR3 protein: CASSYRTGLRSPLHF. The DNA of the CDR3 is TGTGCCAGCAGCTACCGGACAGGGCTGCGCTCACCCCTCCACTTT.

The chain recombines TRBV21-1 with TRBJ1-3. TRBV21-1 is a pseudogene locus. The CDR3 length is 12 residues. CDR3 residues: CATFREVNTIYF. CDR3 nucleotides: TGTGCCACGTTCCGTGAGGTAAACACCATATATTTT.

The chain recombines TRBV5-1 with TRBJ1-1; no definite D call. The CDR3 consists of 16 residues. Germline CDR1 reads SGHRS; CDR2 reads YFSETQ. Between the trimmed V and J ends, which lost 0 bases and 4 bases, there was a span of 16 bases. The CDR3 region is CASSLGGQAPVTEAFF. CDR3 nucleotide sequence: TGCGCCAGCAGCTTGGGTGGGCAGGCCCCGGTCACTGAAGCTTTCTTT.

The genes are TRBV15 and TRBJ2-3; tentative D call: TRBD2 (7 bases). Germline V gene data show CDR1 as LNHNV and CDR2 as YYDKDF (reference sequence). The V gene lost 9 bases and the J gene lost 3 bases, with 22 bases spanning the gap. CDR3 size: 16 residues. The CDR3 DNA sequence: TGTGCCACGCGAGGCGTCGGGGGGCTGAGAACAGATACGCAGTATTTT. This gives the protein CATRGVGGLRTDTQYF.

V and J are TRBV30 and TRBJ2-7; maybe TRBD1 (6 bases). Germline CDR1 and CDR2: GTSNPN and SVGIG (reference sequence). The CDR3 has 14 residues. Trimming stripped 0 bases from V and 7 bases from J, with 16 bases between. The CDR3 DNA reads as TGTGCCTGGAGTGTTTCCAGGGGTATTAGGGAGCAGTACTTC. It translates to CAWSVSRGIREQYF.

As for this clone: The sample carries other DNA sequences with the same CDR3. The chain recombines TRBV4-3 with TRBJ1-1; D remains ambiguous. With 0 bases removed from V and 1 base from J, the gap between germline ends came to 3 bases. CDR1 and CDR2 (germline): LGHNA, YSLEER. This CDR3 has 13 amino acids. CDR3 sequence: CASSQDRNTEAFF. The CDR3 nucleotides read TGCGCCAGCAGCCAAGATCGGAACACTGAAGCTTTCTTT.

The rearrangement uses TRBV6-5 and TRBJ2-2, with no clear D. TRBJ1-3 matches the DNA end more closely, so the J call is doubtful. Per the germline V gene, CDR1 is MNHEY and CDR2 is SVGAGI. This CDR3 contains 12 residues. The DNA for the CDR3 is TGTGCCAGCAGTTCCCCGGTGGGCACCATATATTTT. Translated, it gives CASSSPVGTIYF.

V usage is TRBV25-1 and J usage is TRBJ1-6; D is uncertain. This CDR3 region has 13 residues. V lost 2 bases and J 13 bases, leaving 12 bases between the germline ends. Germline V gene lookup returns CDR1 MGHDK and CDR2 SYGVNS. CDR3 DNA: TGTGCCAGCAGTGAACGGCCCGCGGGTCCCCTCCACTTT. This translates into CASSERPAGPLHF.

This clone showed up just once. The junction does not match germline at one end; this may be a read error. The gene calls are TRBV5-4 and TRBJ2-7, with 11 nucleotides matching TRBD2. The V gene's germline CDR1 is SGHNT and CDR2 YYREEE (reference sequence). The CDR3 is 15 amino acids. The CDR3 region has the DNA TGTGCCAGCAGCTCCGACAGGACAGTGACTAGCGGGGCGGAGTTC. As protein: CASSSDRTVTSGAEF.

The chain is built from TRBV6-1 and TRBJ1-2; 8 positions match TRBD1. V lost 4 bases to trimming and J lost 8 bases; unmatched junction nucleotides: 6. The CDR3 runs to 13 residues. The V gene's germline CDR1 is MNHNS and CDR2 SASEGT. CDR3 DNA sequence: TGTGCCAGCAGTGGGACACAGGGGGGAGGCTACACCTTC. Protein: CASSGTQGGGYTF.

This chain uses TRBV7-2 with TRBJ1-1; 8 nucleotides agree with TRBD1. The junction had 16 bases not matched to a gene; V was cut back by 1 base and J by 9 bases. The CDR3 spans 17 residues. Germline V gene lookup returns CDR1 SGHTA and CDR2 FQGNSA. The CDR3 is CASSLGGGQGLGGQAFF. CDR3 sequence (DNA): TGTGCCAGCAGCTTAGGGGGCGGACAGGGTCTAGGGGGACAAGCTTTCTTT. Variable domain in full (rest from reference TRBV7-2 and TRBJ1-1): GAGVSQSPSNKVTEKGKDVELRCDPISGHTALYWYRQSLGQGLEFLIYFQGNSAPDKSGLPSDRFSAERTGGSVSTLTIQRTQQEDSAVYLCASSLGGGQGLGGQAFFGQGTRLTVV.

This chain uses TRBV5-6 with TRBJ1-1; D not resolved. The germline CDR1 and CDR2 sequences are SGHDT and YYEEEE. V dropped 2 bases and J dropped 2 bases, with 10 bases sitting between them. CDR3 length: 14 residues. CDR3 DNA: TGTGCCAGCAGCTTCTTAGGGAGCAACACTGAAGCTTTCTTT. It codes for CASSFLGSNTEAFF.